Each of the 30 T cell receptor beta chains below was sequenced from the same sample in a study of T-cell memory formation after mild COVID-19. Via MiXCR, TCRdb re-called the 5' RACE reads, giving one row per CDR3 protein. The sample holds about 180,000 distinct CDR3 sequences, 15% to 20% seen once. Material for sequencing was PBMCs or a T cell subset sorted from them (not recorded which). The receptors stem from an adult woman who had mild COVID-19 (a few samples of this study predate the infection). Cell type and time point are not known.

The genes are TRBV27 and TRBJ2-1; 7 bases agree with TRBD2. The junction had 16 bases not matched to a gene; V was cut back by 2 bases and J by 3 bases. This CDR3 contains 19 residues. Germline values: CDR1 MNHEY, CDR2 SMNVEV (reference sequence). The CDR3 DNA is TGTGCCAGCAGTTTAGATGTCACGGGGCGCCTAGCGGTCTACAATGAGCAGTTCTTC. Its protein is CASSLDVTGRLAVYNEQFF.

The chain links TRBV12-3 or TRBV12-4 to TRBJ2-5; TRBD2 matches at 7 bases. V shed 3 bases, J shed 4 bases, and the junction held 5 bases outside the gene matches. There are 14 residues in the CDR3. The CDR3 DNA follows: TGTGCCAGCAGTTTTGGGGGGGGAGCAGAGACCCAGTACTTC. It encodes CASSFGGGAETQYF.

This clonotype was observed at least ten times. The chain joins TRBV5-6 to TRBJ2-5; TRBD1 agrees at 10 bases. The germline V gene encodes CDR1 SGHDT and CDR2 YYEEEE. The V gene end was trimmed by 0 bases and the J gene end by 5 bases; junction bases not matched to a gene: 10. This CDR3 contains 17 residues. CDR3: CASSLGWDDRGHETQYF. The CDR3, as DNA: TGTGCCAGCAGCTTGGGATGGGACGACAGGGGGCACGAGACCCAGTACTTC.

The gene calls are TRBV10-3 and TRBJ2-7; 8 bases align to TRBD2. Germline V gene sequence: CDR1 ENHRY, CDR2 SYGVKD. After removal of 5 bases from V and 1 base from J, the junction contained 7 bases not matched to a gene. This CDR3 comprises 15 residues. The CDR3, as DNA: TGTGCCATCAGTAACGGACTAGCCGCTTCCTACGAGCAGTACTTC. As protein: CAISNGLAASYEQYF.

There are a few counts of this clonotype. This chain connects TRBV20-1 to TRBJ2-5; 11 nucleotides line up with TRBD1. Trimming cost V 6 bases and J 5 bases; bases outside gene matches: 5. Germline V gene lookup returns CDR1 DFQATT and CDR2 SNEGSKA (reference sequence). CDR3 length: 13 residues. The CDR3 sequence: CSARDRGFETQYF. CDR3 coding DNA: TGCAGTGCGCGGGACAGGGGGTTTGAGACCCAGTACTTC.

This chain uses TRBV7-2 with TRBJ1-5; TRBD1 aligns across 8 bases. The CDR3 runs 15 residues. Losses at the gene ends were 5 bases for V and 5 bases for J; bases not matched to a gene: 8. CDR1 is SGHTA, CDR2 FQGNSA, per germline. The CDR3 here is CASSQGAGGDQPQHF. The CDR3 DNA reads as TGTGCCAGCAGCCAGGGGGCAGGGGGTGATCAGCCCCAGCATTTT.

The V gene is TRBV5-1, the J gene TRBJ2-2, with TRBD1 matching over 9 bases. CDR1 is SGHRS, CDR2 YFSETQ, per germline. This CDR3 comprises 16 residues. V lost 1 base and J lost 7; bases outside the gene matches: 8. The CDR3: CASSLKDRGKIGELFF. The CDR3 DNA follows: TGCGCCAGCAGCTTGAAGGACAGGGGAAAAATCGGGGAGCTGTTTTTT.

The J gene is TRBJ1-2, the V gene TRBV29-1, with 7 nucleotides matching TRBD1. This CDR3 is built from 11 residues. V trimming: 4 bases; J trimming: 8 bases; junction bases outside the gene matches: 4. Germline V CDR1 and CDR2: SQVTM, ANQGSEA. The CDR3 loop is CSVVTGWGYTF. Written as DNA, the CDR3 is TGCAGCGTTGTGACAGGGTGGGGCTACACCTTC.

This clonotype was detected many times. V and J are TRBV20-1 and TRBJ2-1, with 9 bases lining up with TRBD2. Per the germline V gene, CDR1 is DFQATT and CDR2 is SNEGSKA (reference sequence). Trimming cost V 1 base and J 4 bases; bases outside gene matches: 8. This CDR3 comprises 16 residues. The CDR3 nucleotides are TGCAGTGCTAGAGGTGGTAGCGGGAGAGGGTACAATGAGCAGTTCTTC. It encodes CSARGGSGRGYNEQFF.

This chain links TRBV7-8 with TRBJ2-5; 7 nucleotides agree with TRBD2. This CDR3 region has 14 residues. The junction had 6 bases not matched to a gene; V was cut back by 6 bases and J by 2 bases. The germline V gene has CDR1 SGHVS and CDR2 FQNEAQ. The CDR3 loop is CASSFTGLQETQYF. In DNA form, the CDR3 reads TGTGCCAGCAGTTTTACGGGACTACAAGAGACCCAGTACTTC.

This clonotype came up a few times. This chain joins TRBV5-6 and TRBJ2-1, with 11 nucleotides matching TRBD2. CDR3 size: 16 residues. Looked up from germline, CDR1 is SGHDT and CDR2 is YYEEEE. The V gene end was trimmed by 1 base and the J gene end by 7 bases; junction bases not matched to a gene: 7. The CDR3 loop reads CASSLTLAGGPNEQFF. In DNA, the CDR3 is TGTGCCAGCAGCTTGACCTTAGCGGGGGGGCCAAATGAGCAGTTCTTC.

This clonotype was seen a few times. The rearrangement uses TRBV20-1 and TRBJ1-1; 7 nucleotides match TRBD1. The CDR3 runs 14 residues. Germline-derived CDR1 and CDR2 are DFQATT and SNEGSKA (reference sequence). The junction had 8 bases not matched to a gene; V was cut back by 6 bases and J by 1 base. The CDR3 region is CSANKQGSNTEAFF. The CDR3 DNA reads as TGCAGTGCAAACAAACAGGGGTCGAACACTGAAGCTTTCTTT.

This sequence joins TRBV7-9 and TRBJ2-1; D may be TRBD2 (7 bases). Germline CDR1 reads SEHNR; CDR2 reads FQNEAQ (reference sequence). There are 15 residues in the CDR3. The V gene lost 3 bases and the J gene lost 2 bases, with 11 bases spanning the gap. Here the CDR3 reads CASSFGGPTYNEQFF. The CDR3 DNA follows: TGTGCCAGCAGCTTCGGGGGGCCCACCTACAATGAGCAGTTCTTC.

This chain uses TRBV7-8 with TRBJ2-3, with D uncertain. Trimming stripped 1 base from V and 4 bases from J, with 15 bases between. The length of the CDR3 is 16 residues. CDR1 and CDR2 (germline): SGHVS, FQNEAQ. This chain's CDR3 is CASSLGWALGADTQYF. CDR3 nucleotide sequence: TGTGCCAGCAGCTTAGGGTGGGCCCTAGGTGCAGATACGCAGTATTTT. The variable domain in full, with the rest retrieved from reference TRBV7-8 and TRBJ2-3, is GAGVSQSPRYKVAKRGQDVALRCDPISGHVSLFWYQQALGQGPEFLTYFQNEAQLDKSGLPSDRFFAERPEGSVSTLKIQRTQQEDSAVYLCASSLGWALGADTQYFGPGTRLTVL.

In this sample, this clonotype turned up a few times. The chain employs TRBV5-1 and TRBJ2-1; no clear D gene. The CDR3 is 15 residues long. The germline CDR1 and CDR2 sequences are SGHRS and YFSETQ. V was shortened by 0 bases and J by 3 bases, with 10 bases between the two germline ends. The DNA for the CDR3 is TGCGCCAGCAGCTTGGACATGACCATCTACAATGAGCAGTTCTTC. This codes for CASSLDMTIYNEQFF.

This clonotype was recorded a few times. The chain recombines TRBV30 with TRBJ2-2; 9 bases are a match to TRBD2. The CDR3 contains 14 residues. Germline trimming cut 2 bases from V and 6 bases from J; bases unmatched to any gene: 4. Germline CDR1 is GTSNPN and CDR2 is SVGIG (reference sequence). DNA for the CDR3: TGTGCCTGGAGTCTTCTAGCGGGATCCGGGGAGCTGTTTTTT. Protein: CAWSLLAGSGELFF.

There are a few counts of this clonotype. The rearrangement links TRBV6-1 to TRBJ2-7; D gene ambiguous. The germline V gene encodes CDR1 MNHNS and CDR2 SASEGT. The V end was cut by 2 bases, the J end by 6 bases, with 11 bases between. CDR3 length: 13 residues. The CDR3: CASSESSRLEQYF. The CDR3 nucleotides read TGTGCCAGCAGTGAAAGTTCCCGCCTCGAGCAGTACTTC.

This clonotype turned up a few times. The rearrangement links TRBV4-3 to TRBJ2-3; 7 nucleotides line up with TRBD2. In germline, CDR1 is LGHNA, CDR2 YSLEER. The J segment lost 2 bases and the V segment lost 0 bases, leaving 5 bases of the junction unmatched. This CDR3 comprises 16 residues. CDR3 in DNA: TGCGCCAGCAGCCAAGATACAGCGGGATACACAGATACGCAGTATTTT. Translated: CASSQDTAGYTDTQYF.

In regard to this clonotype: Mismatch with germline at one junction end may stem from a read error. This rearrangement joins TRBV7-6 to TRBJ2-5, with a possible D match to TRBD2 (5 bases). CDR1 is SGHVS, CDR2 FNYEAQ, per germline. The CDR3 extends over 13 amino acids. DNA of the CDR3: TGTGCCAGCAGCTCTGCCGCCTGGGATTCGACGGGGTTC. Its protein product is CASSSAAWDSTGF. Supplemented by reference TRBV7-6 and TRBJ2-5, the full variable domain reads GAGVSQSPRYKVTKRGQDVALRCDPISGHVSLYWYRQALGQGPEFLTYFNYEAQQDKSGLPNDRFSAERPEGSISTLTIQRTEQRDSAMYRCASSSAAWDSTGFGPGTRLLVL.

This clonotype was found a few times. CDR3 DNA: TGTGCCTGGAGTCGTCTGGGAGGTAGCAATCAGCCCCAGCATTTT. It encodes CAWSRLGGSNQPQHF. The chain links TRBV30 to TRBJ1-5, with no clear D. The CDR3 contains 15 residues. Deletions cut 2 bases from V and 0 bases from J, with 11 bases between. Per the germline V gene, CDR1 is GTSNPN and CDR2 is SVGIG (reference sequence).

The CDR3 region is CASSQRGAGRDTQYF. As DNA, the CDR3 is TGTGCCAGCAGCCAGCGGGGGGCTGGCCGGGATACGCAGTATTTT. The chain carries TRBV6-2 or TRBV6-3 and TRBJ2-3; 9 nucleotides line up with TRBD2. V lost 6 bases to trimming and J lost 6 bases; unmatched junction nucleotides: 10. Germline V lookup: CDR1 MNHEY, CDR2 SVGEGT. CDR3 length equals 15 residues.

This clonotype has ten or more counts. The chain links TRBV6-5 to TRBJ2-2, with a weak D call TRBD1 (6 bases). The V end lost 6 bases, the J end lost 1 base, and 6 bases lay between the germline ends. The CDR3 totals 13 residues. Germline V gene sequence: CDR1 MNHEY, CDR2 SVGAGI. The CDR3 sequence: CASRGGNTGELFF. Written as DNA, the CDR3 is TGTGCCAGCAGAGGGGGGAACACCGGGGAGCTGTTTTTT.

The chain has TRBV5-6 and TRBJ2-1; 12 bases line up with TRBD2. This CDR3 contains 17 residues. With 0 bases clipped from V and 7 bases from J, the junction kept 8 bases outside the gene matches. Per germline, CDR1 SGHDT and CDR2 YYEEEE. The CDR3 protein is CASSLERLAGAGNEQFF. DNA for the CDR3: TGTGCCAGCAGCTTGGAGAGACTAGCGGGGGCGGGGAATGAGCAGTTCTTC.

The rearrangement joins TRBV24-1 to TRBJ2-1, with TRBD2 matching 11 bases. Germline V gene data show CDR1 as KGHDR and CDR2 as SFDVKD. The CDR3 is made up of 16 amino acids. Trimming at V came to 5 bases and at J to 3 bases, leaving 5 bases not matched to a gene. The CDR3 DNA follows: TGTGCCACCAGTGCTCATACTAGCGGGAGCTACAATGAGCAGTTCTTC. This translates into CATSAHTSGSYNEQFF.

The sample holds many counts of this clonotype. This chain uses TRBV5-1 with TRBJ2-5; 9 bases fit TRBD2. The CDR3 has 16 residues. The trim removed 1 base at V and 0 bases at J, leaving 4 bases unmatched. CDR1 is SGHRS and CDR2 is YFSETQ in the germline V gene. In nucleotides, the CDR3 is TGCGCCAGCAGCTTGTCTACTAGCGGGTACCAAGAGACCCAGTACTTC. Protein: CASSLSTSGYQETQYF. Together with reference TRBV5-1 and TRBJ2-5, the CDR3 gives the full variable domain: KAGVTQTPRYLIKTRGQQVTLSCSPISGHRSVSWYQQTPGQGLQFLFEYFSETQRNKGNFPGRFSGRQFSNSRSEMNVSTLELGDSALYLCASSLSTSGYQETQYFGPGTRLLVL.

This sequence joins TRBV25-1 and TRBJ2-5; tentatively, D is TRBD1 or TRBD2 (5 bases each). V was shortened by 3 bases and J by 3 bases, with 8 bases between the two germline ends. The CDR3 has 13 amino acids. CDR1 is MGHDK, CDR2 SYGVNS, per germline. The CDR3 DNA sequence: TGTGCCAGCAGTGATGGGGGTAAAGAGACCCAGTACTTC. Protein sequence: CASSDGGKETQYF.

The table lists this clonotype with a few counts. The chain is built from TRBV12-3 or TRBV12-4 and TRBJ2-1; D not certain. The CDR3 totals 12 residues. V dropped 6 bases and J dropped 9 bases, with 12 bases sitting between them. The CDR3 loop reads CASRKPRGEQFF. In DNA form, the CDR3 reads TGTGCCAGCAGGAAACCACGAGGTGAGCAGTTCTTC.

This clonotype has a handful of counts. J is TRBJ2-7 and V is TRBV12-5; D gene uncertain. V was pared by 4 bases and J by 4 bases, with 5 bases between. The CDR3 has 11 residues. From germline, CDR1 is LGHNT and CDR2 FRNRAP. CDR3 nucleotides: TGTGCTAGTGGTTACGGGTACGAGCAGTACTTC. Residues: CASGYGYEQYF.

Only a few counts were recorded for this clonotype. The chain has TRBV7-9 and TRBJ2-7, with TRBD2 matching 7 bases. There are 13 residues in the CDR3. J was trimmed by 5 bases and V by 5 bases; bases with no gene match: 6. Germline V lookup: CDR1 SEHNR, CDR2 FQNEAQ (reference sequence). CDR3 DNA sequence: TGTGCCAGCAGCCCCCGGGGGGTTGACGAGCAGTACTTC. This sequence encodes CASSPRGVDEQYF.

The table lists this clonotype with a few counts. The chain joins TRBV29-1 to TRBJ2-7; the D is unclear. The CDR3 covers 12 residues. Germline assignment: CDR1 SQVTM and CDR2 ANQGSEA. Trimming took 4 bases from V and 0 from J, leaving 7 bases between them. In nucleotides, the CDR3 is TGCAGCGTTGTTGGATCCTCCTACGAGCAGTACTTC. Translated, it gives CSVVGSSYEQYF.